This T cell receptor beta chain was sequenced during a study of CD8 T cells in ankylosing spondylitis. This clonotype was seen at least ten times. What it binds is unknown. The germline V and J ends were trimmed by 3 bases and 8 bases, with 10 bases remaining between them. Germline CDR1 ENHRY, CDR2 SYGVKD. The CDR3 has 13 residues. Quantitative 5'-RACE with molecular barcodes generated TCR beta libraries. TCRdb used MiXCR to reprocess the 5' RACE reads, holding one entry per CDR3 protein. The data hold 500,000 to 650,000 distinct CDR3 sequences, with 5.3% observed a single time. Findings of the study overall: Among TCR beta sequences, a motif of fewer than 10 highly homologous variants appeared characteristic of ankylosing spondylitis blood. The disease-linked clones had a CD8+ phenotype and low blood frequencies.

Sequencing input: blood, either unsorted or a sorted T cell fraction (not recorded which). The source of this sequence is a male donor with ankylosing spondylitis. This rearrangement joins TRBV10-3 to TRBJ1-4; no firm D call. The DNA of the CDR3 is TGTGCCATCAGTGAAAGGCAGTGGGAAAAACTGTTTTTT. The encoded protein is CAISERQWEKLFF.